This T cell receptor (beta chain) appears in the sequencing data of a study of T-cell reconstitution after alpha-beta-depleted transplantation in children. A TCRbeta library incorporating unique molecular identifiers was prepared. TCRdb re-derived calls from the PCR reads in MiXCR, one entry per CDR3 protein. This repertoire shows 440,000 or so distinct CDR3 sequences, about a tenth found once; its top ten account for roughly 6%. Germline lookup yields CDR1 SGDLS and CDR2 YYNGEE. The CDR3 has 15 residues. The junction had 9 bases not matched to a gene; V was cut back by 4 bases and J by 3 bases. V and J are TRBV9 and TRBJ2-5, with TRBD2 matching 7 bases. This sample comprised PBMCs from the stem cell graft donor, obtained from the stem cell graft. This TCR was sampled from a human donor who donated a stem cell graft to a child with acute myeloid leukemia. The CDR3 DNA sequence: TGTGCCAGCAGCACCCTAGACCGGGGGGAAGAGACCCAGTACTTC. It codes for CASSTLDRGEETQYF.